This is a list of T cell receptor beta chains from one sample in a study of cytomegalovirus exposure and HLA in healthy donors. TCRdb keeps only in-frame clones here, not all; method: immunoSEQ multiplex PCR. The profile shows roughly 100,000 clones, over 80% of them singletons. The sequenced sample was PBMCs. These receptor sequences come from a female donor in good health and CMV-seropositive. Both conserved end residues are part of each CDR3. Where a row states a size, it is once, few, many or the class of an expanded clone; other rows omit it.

V gene: TRBV27; J gene: TRBJ2-2; clone size: NA; CDR3 protein: CASSLRQVGGTGELFF
V gene: TRBV4-1; J gene: TRBJ1-4; clone size: few; CDR3 protein: CASSQVARRVWDEKLFF
V gene: TRBV4-1; J gene: TRBJ2-1; clone size: NA; CDR3 protein: CASSQGVLGSRYNEQFF
V gene: TRBV10-1; J gene: TRBJ1-1; clone size: NA; CDR3 protein: CASSLGGNTEAFF
V gene: TRBV5-1; J gene: TRBJ2-1; clone size: NA; CDR3 protein: CASSLARDRDYNEQFF
V gene: TRBV7-6; J gene: TRBJ2-2; clone size: NA; CDR3 protein: CASSFDDWDSNTGELFF
V gene: TRBV5-4; J gene: TRBJ1-1; clone size: NA; CDR3 protein: CASSHKLGSGGNTEAFF
V gene: TRBV7-9; J gene: TRBJ1-1; clone size: NA; CDR3 protein: CASSSQTGGNTEAFF
V gene: TRBV7-2; J gene: TRBJ2-5; clone size: NA; CDR3 protein: CASTPATGGQETQYF
V gene: TRBV10-1; J gene: TRBJ2-3; clone size: NA; CDR3 protein: CASSEHGTSGSTDTQYF
V gene: TRBV7-9; J gene: TRBJ1-5; clone size: NA; CDR3 protein: CSSSLGNQPQHF
V gene: TRBV29-1; J gene: TRBJ1-1; clone size: once; CDR3 protein: CSEGGMNTEAFF
V gene: TRBV6-1; J gene: TRBJ2-2; clone size: NA; CDR3 protein: CASSERSTGELFF
V gene: TRBV4-1; J gene: TRBJ1-5; clone size: NA; CDR3 protein: CASSQGDIFQSNQPQHF
V gene: TRBV5-8; J gene: TRBJ2-7; clone size: NA; CDR3 protein: CASSLGQGAFEQYF
V gene: TRBV28; J gene: TRBJ2-3; clone size: NA; CDR3 protein: CASRTGSTDTQYF
V gene: TRBV6-1; J gene: TRBJ1-5; clone size: NA; CDR3 protein: CASSGQGDQPQHF
V gene: TRBV19; J gene: TRBJ2-6; clone size: few; CDR3 protein: CASRAGAGANVLTF
V gene: TRBV5-4; J gene: TRBJ1-1; clone size: NA; CDR3 protein: CASSQDSLGTEAFF
V gene: TRBV4-1; J gene: TRBJ1-2; clone size: few; CDR3 protein: CASSPPTSNREYGYTF
V gene: TRBV5-6; J gene: TRBJ2-7; clone size: once; CDR3 protein: CASRLTGVYEQYF
V gene: TRBV6-5; J gene: TRBJ2-5; clone size: few; CDR3 protein: CASSYGGGLETQYF